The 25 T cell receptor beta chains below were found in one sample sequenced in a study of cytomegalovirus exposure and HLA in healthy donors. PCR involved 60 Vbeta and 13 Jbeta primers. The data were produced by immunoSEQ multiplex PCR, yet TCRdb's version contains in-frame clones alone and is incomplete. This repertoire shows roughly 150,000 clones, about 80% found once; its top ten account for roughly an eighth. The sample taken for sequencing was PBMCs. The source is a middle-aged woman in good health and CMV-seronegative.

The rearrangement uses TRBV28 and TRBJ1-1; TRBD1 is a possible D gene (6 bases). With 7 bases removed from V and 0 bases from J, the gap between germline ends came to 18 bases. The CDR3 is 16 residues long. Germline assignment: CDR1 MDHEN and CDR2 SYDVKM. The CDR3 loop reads CASKDRRLRVNTEAFF. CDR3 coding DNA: TGTGCCAGCAAAGACAGGAGGTTGAGGGTGAACACTGAAGCTTTCTTT.

CDR3 sequence (DNA): TGTGCCAGCAGCTCTTTACTAGCGGGAGTTGGCTACAATGAGCAGTTCTTC. Residues: CASSSLLAGVGYNEQFF. The chain joins TRBV7-6 to TRBJ2-1, with TRBD2 matching 11 bases. The CDR3 runs 17 residues. Losses at the gene ends were 4 bases for V and 3 bases for J; bases not matched to a gene: 8. Germline loops: CDR1 SGHVS, CDR2 FNYEAQ.

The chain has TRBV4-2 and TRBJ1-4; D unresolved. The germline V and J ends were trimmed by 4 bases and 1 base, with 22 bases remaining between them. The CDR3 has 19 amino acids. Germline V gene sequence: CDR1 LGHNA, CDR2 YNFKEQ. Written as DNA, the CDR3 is TGTGCCAGCAGCCCCCTTATTGGAGCAGAGAGTGGAACTAATGAAAAACTGTTTTTT. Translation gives CASSPLIGAESGTNEKLFF.

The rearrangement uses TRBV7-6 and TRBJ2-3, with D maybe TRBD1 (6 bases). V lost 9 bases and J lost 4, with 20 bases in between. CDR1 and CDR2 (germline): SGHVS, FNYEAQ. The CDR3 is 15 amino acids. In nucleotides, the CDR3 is TGTGCCAGGCCTGTGGGGGCGGTTCTCCCAGATACGCAGTATTTT. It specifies CARPVGAVLPDTQYF.

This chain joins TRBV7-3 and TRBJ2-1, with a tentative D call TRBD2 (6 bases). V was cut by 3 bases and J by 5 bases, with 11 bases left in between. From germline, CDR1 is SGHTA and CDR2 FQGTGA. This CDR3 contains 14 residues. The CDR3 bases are TGTGCCAGCAGCTTCGGAGGGATTAACAATGAGCAGTTCTTC. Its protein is CASSFGGINNEQFF.

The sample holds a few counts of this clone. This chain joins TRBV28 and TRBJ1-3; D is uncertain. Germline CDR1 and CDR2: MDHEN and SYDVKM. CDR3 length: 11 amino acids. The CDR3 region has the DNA TGTCGACTCCCGGAGGGAAACACCATATATTTT. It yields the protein CRLPEGNTIYF.

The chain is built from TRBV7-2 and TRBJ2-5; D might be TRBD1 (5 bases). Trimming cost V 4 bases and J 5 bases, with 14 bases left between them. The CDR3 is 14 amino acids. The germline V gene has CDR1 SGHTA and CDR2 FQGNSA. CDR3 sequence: CASSSQGLRETQYF. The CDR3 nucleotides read TGTGCCAGCAGCTCTCAGGGTTTGCGGGAGACCCAGTACTTC.

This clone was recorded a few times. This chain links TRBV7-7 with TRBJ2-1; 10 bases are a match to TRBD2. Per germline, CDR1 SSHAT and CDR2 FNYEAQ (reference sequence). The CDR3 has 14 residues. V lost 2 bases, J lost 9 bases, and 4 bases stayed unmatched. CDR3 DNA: TGTGCCAGCAGCTTATCTAGCGGGGGTGGTGAGCAGTTCTTC. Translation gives CASSLSSGGGEQFF. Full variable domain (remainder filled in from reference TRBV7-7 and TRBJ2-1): GAGVSQSPRYKVTKRGQDVTLRCDPISSHATLYWYQQALGQGPEFLTYFNYEAQPDKSGLPSDRFSAERPEGSISTLTIQRTEQRDSAMYRCASSLSSGGGEQFFGPGTRLTVL.

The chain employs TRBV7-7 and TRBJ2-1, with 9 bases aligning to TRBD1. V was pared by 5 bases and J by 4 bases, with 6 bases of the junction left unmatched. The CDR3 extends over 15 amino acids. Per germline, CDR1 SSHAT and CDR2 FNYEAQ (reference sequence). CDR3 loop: CASSPGTGPYNEQFF. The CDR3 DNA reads TGTGCCAGCAGCCCGGGGACAGGGCCTTACAATGAGCAGTTCTTC. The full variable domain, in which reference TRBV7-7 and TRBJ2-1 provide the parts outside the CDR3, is GAGVSQSPRYKVTKRGQDVTLRCDPISSHATLYWYQQALGQGPEFLTYFNYEAQPDKSGLPSDRFSAERPEGSISTLTIQRTEQRDSAMYRCASSPGTGPYNEQFFGPGTRLTVL.

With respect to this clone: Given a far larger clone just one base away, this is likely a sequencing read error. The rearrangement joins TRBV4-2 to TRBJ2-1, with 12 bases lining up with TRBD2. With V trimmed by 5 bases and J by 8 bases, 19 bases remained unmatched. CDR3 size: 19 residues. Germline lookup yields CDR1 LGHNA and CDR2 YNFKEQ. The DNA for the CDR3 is TGTGCCAGCAGCTTAGGGCGGCTAGCGGGGGGGGCACAGTCCGATGAGCAGTTCTTC. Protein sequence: CASSLGRLAGGAQSDEQFF.

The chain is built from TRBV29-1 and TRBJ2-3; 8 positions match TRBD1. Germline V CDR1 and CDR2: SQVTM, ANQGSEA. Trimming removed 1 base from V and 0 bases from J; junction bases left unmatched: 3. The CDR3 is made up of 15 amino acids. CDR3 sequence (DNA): TGCAGCGTTGAAGGAGGGACAGGCAGCACAGATACGCAGTATTTT. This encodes CSVEGGTGSTDTQYF.

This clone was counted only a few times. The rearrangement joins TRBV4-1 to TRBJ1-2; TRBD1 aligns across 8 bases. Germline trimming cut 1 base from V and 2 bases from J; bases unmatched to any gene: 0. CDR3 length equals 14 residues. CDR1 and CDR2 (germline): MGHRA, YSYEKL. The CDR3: CASSQGTGNYGYTF. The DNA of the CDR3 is TGCGCCAGCAGCCAAGGGACAGGGAACTATGGCTACACCTTC.

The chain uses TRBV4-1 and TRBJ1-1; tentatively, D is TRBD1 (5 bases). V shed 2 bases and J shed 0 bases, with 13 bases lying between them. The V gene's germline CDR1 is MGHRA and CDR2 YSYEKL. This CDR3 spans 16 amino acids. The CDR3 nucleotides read TGCGCCAGCAGCCAACCTTGGGGGGGAATGAACACTGAAGCTTTCTTT. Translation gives CASSQPWGGMNTEAFF.

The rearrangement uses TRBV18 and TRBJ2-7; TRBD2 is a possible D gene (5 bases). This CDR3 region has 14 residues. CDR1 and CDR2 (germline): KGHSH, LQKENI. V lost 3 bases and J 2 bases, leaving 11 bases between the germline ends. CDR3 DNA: TGTGCCAGCTCACCTGCGGGTTCTACCTACGAGCAGTACTTC. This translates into CASSPAGSTYEQYF. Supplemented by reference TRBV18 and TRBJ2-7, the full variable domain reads NAGVMQNPRHLVRRRGQEARLRCSPMKGHSHVYWYRQLPEEGLKFMVYLQKENIIDESGMPKERFSAEFPKEGPSILRIQQVVRGDSAAYFCASSPAGSTYEQYFGPGTRLTVT.

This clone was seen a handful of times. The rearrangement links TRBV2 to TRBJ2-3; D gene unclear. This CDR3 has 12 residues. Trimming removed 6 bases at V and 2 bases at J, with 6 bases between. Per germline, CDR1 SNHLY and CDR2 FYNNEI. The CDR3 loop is CASRADTDTQYF. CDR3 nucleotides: TGTGCCAGCAGGGCAGACACAGATACGCAGTATTTT.

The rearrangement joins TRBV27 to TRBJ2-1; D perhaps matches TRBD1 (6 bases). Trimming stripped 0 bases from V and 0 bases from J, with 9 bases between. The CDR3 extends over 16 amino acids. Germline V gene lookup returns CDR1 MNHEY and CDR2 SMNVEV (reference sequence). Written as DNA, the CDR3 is TGTGCCAGCAGTTTATCCAGGGGTGGCTCCTACAATGAGCAGTTCTTC. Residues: CASSLSRGGSYNEQFF.

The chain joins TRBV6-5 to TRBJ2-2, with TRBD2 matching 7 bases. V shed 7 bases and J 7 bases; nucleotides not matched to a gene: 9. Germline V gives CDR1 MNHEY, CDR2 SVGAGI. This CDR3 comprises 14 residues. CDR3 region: CASKVPGGHGELFF. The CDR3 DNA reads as TGTGCCAGCAAGGTTCCGGGGGGTCACGGGGAGCTGTTTTTT.

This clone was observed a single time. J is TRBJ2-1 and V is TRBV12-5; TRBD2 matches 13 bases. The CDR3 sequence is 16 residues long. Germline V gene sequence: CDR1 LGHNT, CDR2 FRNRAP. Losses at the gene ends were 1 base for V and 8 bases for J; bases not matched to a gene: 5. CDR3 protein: CASGLEGLAGVYEQFF. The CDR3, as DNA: TGTGCTAGTGGTTTGGAAGGACTAGCGGGGGTTTATGAGCAGTTCTTC.

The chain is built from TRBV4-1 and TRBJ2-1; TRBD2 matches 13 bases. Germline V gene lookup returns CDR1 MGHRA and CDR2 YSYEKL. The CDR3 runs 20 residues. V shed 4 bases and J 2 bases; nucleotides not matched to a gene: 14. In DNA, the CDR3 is TGCGCCAGCAGCCCAAAATCCCAACTAGCGGGGGGGCTACCCTACAATGAGCAGTTCTTC. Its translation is CASSPKSQLAGGLPYNEQFF.

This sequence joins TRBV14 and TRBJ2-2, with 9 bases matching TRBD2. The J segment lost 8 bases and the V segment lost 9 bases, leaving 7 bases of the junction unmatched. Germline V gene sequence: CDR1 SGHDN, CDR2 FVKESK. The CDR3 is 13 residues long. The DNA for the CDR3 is TGTGCCAGTAGCGGGAGTGTTTCGGGGGAGCTGTTTTTT. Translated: CASSGSVSGELFF.

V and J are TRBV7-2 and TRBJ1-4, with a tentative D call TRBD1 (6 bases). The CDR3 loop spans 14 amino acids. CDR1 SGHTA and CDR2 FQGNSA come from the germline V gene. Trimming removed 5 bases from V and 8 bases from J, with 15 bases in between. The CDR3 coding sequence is TGTGCCAGCAGCCCAACAGGGTCCGACGAAAAACTGTTTTTT. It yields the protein CASSPTGSDEKLFF.

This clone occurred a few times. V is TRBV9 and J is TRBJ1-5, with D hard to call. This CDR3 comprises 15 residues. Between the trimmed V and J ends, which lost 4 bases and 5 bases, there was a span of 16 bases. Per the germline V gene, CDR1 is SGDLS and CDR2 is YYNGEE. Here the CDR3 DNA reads TGTGCCAGCAGCCCCGAATCGACTGTAGATCAGCCCCAGCATTTT. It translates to CASSPESTVDQPQHF.

The CDR3 region has the DNA TGCGCCAGCAGCTTAGGGGATCTCGGGGAAGCTTTCTTT. It specifies CASSLGDLGEAFF. The J gene is TRBJ1-1, the V gene TRBV5-1; maybe TRBD1 (5 bases). The germline V gene has CDR1 SGHRS and CDR2 YFSETQ. The germline V and J ends were trimmed by 2 bases and 8 bases, with 13 bases remaining between them. The CDR3 covers 13 residues.

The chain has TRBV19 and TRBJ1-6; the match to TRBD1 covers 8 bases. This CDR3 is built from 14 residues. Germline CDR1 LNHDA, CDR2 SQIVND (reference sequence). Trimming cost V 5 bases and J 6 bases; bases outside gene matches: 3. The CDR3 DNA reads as TGTGCCAGTAGTGGAACAGGGGGTAATTCACCCCTCCACTTT. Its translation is CASSGTGGNSPLHF.

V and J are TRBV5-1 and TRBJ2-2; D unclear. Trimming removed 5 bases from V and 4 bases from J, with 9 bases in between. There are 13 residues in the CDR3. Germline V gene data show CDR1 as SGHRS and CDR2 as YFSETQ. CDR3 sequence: CASREMGTGELFF. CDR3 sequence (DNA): TGCGCCAGCAGGGAGATGGGCACCGGGGAGCTGTTTTTT. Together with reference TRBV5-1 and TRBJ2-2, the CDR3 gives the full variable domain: KAGVTQTPRYLIKTRGQQVTLSCSPISGHRSVSWYQQTPGQGLQFLFEYFSETQRNKGNFPGRFSGRQFSNSRSEMNVSTLELGDSALYLCASREMGTGELFFGEGSRLTVL.